Presented here are 25 T cell receptor beta chains from one specimen sequenced in a study of patients with pleural tuberculosis. TCRdb re-derived calls from the reads in MiXCR, one entry per CDR3 protein. The sample has around 50,000 distinct CDR3 sequences, 7.3% seen once. These receptors all come from a human donor with pleural tuberculosis.

This clonotype was seen many times. The chain uses TRBV12-3 or TRBV12-4 and TRBJ2-1; the match to TRBD2 covers 8 bases. V gave up 1 base and J gave up 4 bases; unmatched junction bases: 3. There are 15 residues in the CDR3. The CDR3: CASSLEREFYNEQFF. As DNA, the CDR3 is TGTGCCAGCAGTTTAGAGCGGGAGTTTTACAATGAGCAGTTCTTC.

This clonotype was observed many times. V gene TRBV6-2 or TRBV6-3 combines with J gene TRBJ2-5, with 9 bases lining up with TRBD2. Per the germline V gene, CDR1 is MNHEY and CDR2 is SVGEGT. This CDR3 has 14 amino acids. The junction had 1 base not matched to a gene; V was cut back by 2 bases and J by 3 bases. Written as DNA, the CDR3 is TGTGCCAGCAGTTACAGACTAGCGGAAGAGACCCAGTACTTC. This gives the protein CASSYRLAEETQYF.

This clonotype was recorded many times. The rearrangement joins TRBV2 to TRBJ2-3; D may match TRBD1 or TRBD2 (5 bases each). This CDR3 has 12 amino acids. Germline V gives CDR1 SNHLY, CDR2 FYNNEI. V was cut by 10 bases and J by 2 bases, with 10 bases left in between. This CDR3 is CATRGPTDTQYF. The CDR3 DNA is TGTGCCACTCGGGGCCCCACAGATACGCAGTATTTT. The full variable domain, in which reference TRBV2 and TRBJ2-3 provide the parts outside the CDR3, is EPEVTQTPSHQVTQMGQEVILRCVPISNHLYFYWYRQILGQKVEFLVSFYNNEISEKSEIFDDQFSVERPDGSNFTLKIRSTKLEDSAMYFCATRGPTDTQYFGPGTRLTVL.

There are many counts of this clonotype. This rearrangement joins TRBV28 to TRBJ2-3; D is unclear. The CDR3 consists of 14 residues. The V gene lost 5 bases and the J gene lost 2 bases, with 11 bases spanning the gap. From germline, CDR1 is MDHEN and CDR2 SYDVKM. Here the CDR3 DNA reads TGTGCCAGCAGTGGTAGGCGGTACACAGATACGCAGTATTTT. Translating gives CASSGRRYTDTQYF.

There are many counts of this clonotype. J is TRBJ1-2 and V is TRBV29-1, with TRBD1 as a possible D gene (6 bases). The germline V gene encodes CDR1 SQVTM and CDR2 ANQGSEA. V lost 4 bases to trimming and J lost 3 bases, with 12 bases between them. The length of the CDR3 is 13 residues. The CDR3 region has the DNA TGCAGCGTTGGCACAGGGACCGACTATGGCTACACCTTC. It codes for CSVGTGTDYGYTF.

This clonotype appeared many times. V gene TRBV28 combines with J gene TRBJ1-1; D unclear. Germline CDR1 reads MDHEN; CDR2 reads SYDVKM. The V gene lost 3 bases and the J gene lost 0 bases, with 5 bases spanning the gap. This CDR3 is 13 amino acids long. The DNA of the CDR3 is TGTGCCAGCAGTTTCAGCATGAACACTGAAGCTTTCTTT. This gives the protein CASSFSMNTEAFF.

This chain joins TRBV27 and TRBJ1-1; the match to TRBD1 covers 9 bases. V lost 2 bases and J lost 6; bases outside the gene matches: 4. The CDR3 is made up of 14 amino acids. CDR1 and CDR2 (germline): MNHEY, SMNVEV (reference sequence). CDR3 sequence reads: CASSLMGQGSEAFF. CDR3 nucleotide sequence: TGTGCCAGCAGTTTAATGGGACAGGGTTCTGAAGCTTTCTTT.

The table lists this clonotype with a few counts. This chain uses TRBV5-6 with TRBJ2-5; TRBD1 or TRBD2 may be the D gene (5 bases each). The CDR3 extends over 13 amino acids. Trimming pared 3 bases from V and 4 bases from J, leaving 10 bases between. Per the germline V gene, CDR1 is SGHDT and CDR2 is YYEEEE. CDR3 protein: CASSSGARETQYF. CDR3 nucleotide sequence: TGTGCCAGCAGCTCCGGGGCTAGAGAGACCCAGTACTTC. The full variable domain, rest sourced from reference TRBV5-6 and TRBJ2-5, is DAGVTQSPTHLIKTRGQQVTLRCSPKSGHDTVSWYQQALGQGPQFIFQYYEEEERQRGNFPDRFSGHQFPNYSSELNVNALLLGDSALYLCASSSGARETQYFGPGTRLLVL.

This clonotype came up many times. The rearrangement uses TRBV19 and TRBJ2-3; D is uncertain. This CDR3 spans 14 amino acids. Germline CDR1 is LNHDA and CDR2 is SQIVND (reference sequence). Between the trimmed V and J ends, which lost 1 base and 0 bases, there was a span of 5 bases. For the CDR3, the DNA is TGTGCCAGTAGTATAGCGGCTAGCACAGATACGCAGTATTTT. Its protein product is CASSIAASTDTQYF.

This clonotype was counted a few times. A much larger clone differs by one base, so this may be a read error. The genes are TRBV18 and TRBJ1-1; weak D call: TRBD1 (6 bases). The CDR3 loop spans 15 amino acids. The germline gives CDR1 KGHSH, CDR2 LQKENI. CDR3 nucleotides: TGTACCAGCTCACTAGGGGGGACTGGAAACACTGAAGCTTTCTTT. This translates into CTSSLGGTGNTEAFF.

This clonotype has only a few counts. The chain is built from TRBV18 and TRBJ1-6; D is perhaps TRBD1 (5 bases). This CDR3 region has 14 residues. Germline lookup yields CDR1 KGHSH and CDR2 LQKENI. V was cut by 7 bases and J by 5 bases, with 12 bases left in between. CDR3 protein: CASWPGLDNSPLHF. CDR3 bases: TGTGCCAGCTGGCCGGGACTCGATAATTCACCCCTCCACTTT.

The table lists this clonotype with a count of one. Germline and junction disagree at one end, which may indicate a read error. V usage is TRBV10-3 and J usage is TRBJ1-5; D gene uncertain. The CDR3 totals 12 residues. Germline values: CDR1 ENHRY, CDR2 SYGVKD. The CDR3 here is CATQAGNQPLHF. CDR3 DNA sequence: TGTGCCACGCAGGCAGGCAATCAGCCCCTGCATTTT.

This clonotype was picked up many times. The genes are TRBV28 and TRBJ2-7; possibly TRBD1 for D (7 bases). The germline V gene has CDR1 MDHEN and CDR2 SYDVKM. This CDR3 comprises 15 residues. V lost 3 bases and J lost 3, with 15 bases in between. The CDR3 region is CASSFIGQGGYEQYF. The DNA for the CDR3 is TGTGCCAGCAGTTTTATAGGCCAGGGGGGCTACGAGCAGTACTTC.

This clonotype has just a few counts. The rearrangement links TRBV11-2 to TRBJ2-1, with TRBD2 matching over 7 bases. The CDR3 runs to 17 residues. The V gene's germline CDR1 is SGHAT and CDR2 FQNNGV. The trim removed 0 bases at V and 5 bases at J, leaving 10 bases unmatched. CDR3 sequence: CASSLEMLELADNEQFF. CDR3 in DNA: TGTGCCAGCAGCTTAGAAATGCTGGAGCTAGCGGACAATGAGCAGTTCTTC.

This clonotype showed up many times. The genes are TRBV5-4 and TRBJ2-5; 11 bases fit TRBD2. CDR3 length: 15 amino acids. Germline loops: CDR1 SGHNT, CDR2 YYREEE (reference sequence). The V segment lost 0 bases and the J segment 2 bases; nucleotides outside the gene matches: 0. The chain's CDR3 is CASSLVAGGQETQYF. The CDR3 DNA sequence: TGTGCCAGCAGCTTGGTAGCGGGAGGGCAAGAGACCCAGTACTTC.

This clonotype came up many times. The chain couples TRBV11-1 to TRBJ2-7; D is unresolved. CDR1 is SGHAT and CDR2 is FQDESV in the germline V gene (reference sequence). The germline V and J ends were trimmed by 6 bases and 7 bases, with 13 bases remaining between them. The CDR3 contains 12 residues. The CDR3 bases are TGTGCCAGCAGTTTCTCCCTTGGGGAGCAGTACTTC. The encoded protein is CASSFSLGEQYF.

This clonotype was seen repeatedly, ten times or more. The chain couples TRBV6-2 or TRBV6-3 to TRBJ2-1; 7 nucleotides agree with TRBD2. Germline V gene data show CDR1 as MNHEY and CDR2 as SVGEGT. Unmatched junction bases numbered 6, after V lost 2 bases and J lost 2 bases. The CDR3 contains 16 residues. The CDR3 DNA sequence: TGTGCCAGCAGTTACCGATCCGGGAGGCCCTACAATGAGCAGTTCTTC. The encoded protein is CASSYRSGRPYNEQFF.

There are many counts of this clonotype. The rearrangement joins TRBV25-1 to TRBJ1-2; D not certain. V shed 1 base and J shed 4 bases, with 10 bases lying between them. The germline gives CDR1 MGHDK, CDR2 SYGVNS. The CDR3 is 14 amino acids. The CDR3 sequence is CASSESGRVYGYTF. The CDR3 DNA is TGTGCCAGCAGTGAATCGGGGAGAGTCTATGGCTACACCTTC.

This clonotype was counted at least ten times. V is TRBV10-3 and J is TRBJ1-2, with unresolved D. Germline assignment: CDR1 ENHRY and CDR2 SYGVKD. The CDR3 contains 12 residues. V lost 8 bases and J lost 5, with 12 bases in between. The CDR3 DNA sequence: TGTGCCATCCATTCTGACACTTATGGCTACACCTTC. It encodes CAIHSDTYGYTF.

This clonotype was found a few times. The CDR3, as DNA: TGCAGCGTTAAAGGGGTCGGTGAAAAACTGTTTTTT. This codes for CSVKGVGEKLFF. V is TRBV29-1 and J is TRBJ1-4, with D perhaps TRBD1 (5 bases). V gave up 5 bases and J gave up 7 bases, with 11 bases separating them. Per germline, CDR1 SQVTM and CDR2 ANQGSEA. The CDR3 is made up of 12 amino acids.

This clonotype has a count of ten or more. The chain uses TRBV20-1 and TRBJ1-1; 8 nucleotides agree with TRBD1. V trimming: 4 bases; J trimming: 5 bases; junction bases outside the gene matches: 6. The CDR3 length is 13 residues. In germline, CDR1 is DFQATT, CDR2 SNEGSKA (reference sequence). In DNA, the CDR3 is TGCAGTGCTATTGGACAGGGTTGGACTGAAGCTTTCTTT. This codes for CSAIGQGWTEAFF.

This clonotype was counted ten times or more. This chain links TRBV20-1 with TRBJ2-7; possible D gene TRBD2, 6 bases. Deletions cut 5 bases from V and 3 bases from J, with 14 bases between. CDR1 and CDR2 from the germline V gene are DFQATT and SNEGSKA (reference sequence). The CDR3 is made up of 13 amino acids. CDR3 in amino acids: CSASGTDFYEQYF. CDR3 bases: TGCAGTGCTTCCGGGACTGATTTCTACGAGCAGTACTTC.

This clonotype has ten or more counts. This chain joins TRBV3-1 and TRBJ2-3; D is undetermined. Germline V lookup: CDR1 LGHDT, CDR2 YNNKEL (reference sequence). V was cut by 4 bases and J by 7 bases, with 15 bases left in between. The CDR3 is made up of 14 amino acids. CDR3 loop: CASSLSDRVHTQYF. In nucleotides, the CDR3 is TGTGCCAGCAGCCTATCTGACCGGGTCCATACGCAGTATTTT.

The chain recombines TRBV5-1 with TRBJ1-1, with 9 bases lining up with TRBD1. This CDR3 contains 16 residues. CDR1 is SGHRS and CDR2 is YFSETQ in the germline V gene. V was pared by 3 bases and J by 0 bases, with 6 bases of the junction left unmatched. The CDR3 DNA reads TGCGCCAGCAGCTCAAGACAGGGGGGAATGAACACTGAAGCTTTCTTT. This encodes CASSSRQGGMNTEAFF.

In its sample, this clonotype was seen many times. The rearrangement links TRBV19 to TRBJ2-3; D possibly matches TRBD1 or TRBD2 (5 bases each). Trimming took off 9 bases at V and 6 bases at J, with 7 bases between the two ends. CDR1 is LNHDA, CDR2 SQIVND, per germline (reference sequence). This CDR3 has 10 residues. Written as DNA, the CDR3 is TGTGCCAGCGAGGGGGATACGCAGTATTTT. This encodes CASEGDTQYF.